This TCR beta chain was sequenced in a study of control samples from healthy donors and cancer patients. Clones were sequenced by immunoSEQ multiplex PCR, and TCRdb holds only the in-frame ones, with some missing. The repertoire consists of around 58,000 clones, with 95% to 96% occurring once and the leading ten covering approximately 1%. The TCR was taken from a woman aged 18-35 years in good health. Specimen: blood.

CDR3 DNA: TGCGCCAGCAGCCAAGAAGTAGGGTCTGGGGCCAACGTCCTGACTTTC. This encodes CASSQEVGSGANVLTF. The V and J genes are TRBV4-3 and TRBJ2-6; D ambiguous. Trimming cost V 0 bases and J 1 base, with 7 bases left between them. The CDR3 is 16 residues long. Germline values: CDR1 LGHNA, CDR2 YSLEER.